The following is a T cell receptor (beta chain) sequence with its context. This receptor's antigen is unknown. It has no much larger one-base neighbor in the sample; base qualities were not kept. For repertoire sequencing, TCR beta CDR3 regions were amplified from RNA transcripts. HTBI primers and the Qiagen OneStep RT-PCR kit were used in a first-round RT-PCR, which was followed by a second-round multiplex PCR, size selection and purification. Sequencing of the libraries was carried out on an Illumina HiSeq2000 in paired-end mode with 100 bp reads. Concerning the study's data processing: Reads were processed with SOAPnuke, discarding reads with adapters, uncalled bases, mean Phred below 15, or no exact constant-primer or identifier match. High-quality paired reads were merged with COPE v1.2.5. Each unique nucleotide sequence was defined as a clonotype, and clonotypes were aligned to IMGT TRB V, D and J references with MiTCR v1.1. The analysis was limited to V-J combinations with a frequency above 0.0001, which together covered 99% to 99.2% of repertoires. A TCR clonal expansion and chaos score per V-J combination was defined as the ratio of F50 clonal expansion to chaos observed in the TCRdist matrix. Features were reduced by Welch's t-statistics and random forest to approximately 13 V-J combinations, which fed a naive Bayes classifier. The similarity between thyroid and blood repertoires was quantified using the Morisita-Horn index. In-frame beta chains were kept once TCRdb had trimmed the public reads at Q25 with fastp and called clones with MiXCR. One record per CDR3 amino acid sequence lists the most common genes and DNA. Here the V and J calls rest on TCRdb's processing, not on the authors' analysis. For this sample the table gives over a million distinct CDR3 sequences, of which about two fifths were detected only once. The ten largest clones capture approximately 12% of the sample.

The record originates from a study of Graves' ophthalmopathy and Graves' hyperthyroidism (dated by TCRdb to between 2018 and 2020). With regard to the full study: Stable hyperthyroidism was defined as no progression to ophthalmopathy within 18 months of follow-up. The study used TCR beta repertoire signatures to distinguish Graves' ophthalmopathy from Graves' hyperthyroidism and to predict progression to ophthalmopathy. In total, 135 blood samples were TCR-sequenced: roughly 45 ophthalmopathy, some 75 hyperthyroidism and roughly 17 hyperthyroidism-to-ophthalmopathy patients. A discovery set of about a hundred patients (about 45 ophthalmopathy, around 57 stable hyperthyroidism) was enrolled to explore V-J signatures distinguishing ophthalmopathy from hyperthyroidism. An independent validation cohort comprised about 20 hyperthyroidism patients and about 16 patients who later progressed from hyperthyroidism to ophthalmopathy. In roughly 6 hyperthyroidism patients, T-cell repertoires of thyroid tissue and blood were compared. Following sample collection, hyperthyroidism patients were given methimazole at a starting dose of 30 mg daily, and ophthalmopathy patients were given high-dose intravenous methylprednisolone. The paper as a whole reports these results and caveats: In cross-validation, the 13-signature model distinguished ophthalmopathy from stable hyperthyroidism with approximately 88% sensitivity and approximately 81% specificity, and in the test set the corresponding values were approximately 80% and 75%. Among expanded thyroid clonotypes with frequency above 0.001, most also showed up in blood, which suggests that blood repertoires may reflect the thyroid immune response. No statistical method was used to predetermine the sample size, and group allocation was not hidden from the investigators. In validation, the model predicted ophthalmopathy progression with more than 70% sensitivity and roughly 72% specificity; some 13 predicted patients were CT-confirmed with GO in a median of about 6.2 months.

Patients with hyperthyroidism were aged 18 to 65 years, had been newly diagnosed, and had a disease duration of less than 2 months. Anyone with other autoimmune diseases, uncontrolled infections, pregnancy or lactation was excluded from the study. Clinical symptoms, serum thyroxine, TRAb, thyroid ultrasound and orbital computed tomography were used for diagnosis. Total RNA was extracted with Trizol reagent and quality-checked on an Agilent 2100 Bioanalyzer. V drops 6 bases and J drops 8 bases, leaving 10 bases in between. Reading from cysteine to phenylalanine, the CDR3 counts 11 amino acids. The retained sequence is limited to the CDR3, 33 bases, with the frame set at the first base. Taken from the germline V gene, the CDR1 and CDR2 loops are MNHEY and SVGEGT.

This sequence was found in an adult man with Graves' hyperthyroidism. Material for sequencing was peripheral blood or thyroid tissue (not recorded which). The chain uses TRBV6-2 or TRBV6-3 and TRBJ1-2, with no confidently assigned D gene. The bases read TGTGCCAGCAGGGGTTTTTTCGGCTACACCTTC. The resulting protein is CASRGFFGYTF.